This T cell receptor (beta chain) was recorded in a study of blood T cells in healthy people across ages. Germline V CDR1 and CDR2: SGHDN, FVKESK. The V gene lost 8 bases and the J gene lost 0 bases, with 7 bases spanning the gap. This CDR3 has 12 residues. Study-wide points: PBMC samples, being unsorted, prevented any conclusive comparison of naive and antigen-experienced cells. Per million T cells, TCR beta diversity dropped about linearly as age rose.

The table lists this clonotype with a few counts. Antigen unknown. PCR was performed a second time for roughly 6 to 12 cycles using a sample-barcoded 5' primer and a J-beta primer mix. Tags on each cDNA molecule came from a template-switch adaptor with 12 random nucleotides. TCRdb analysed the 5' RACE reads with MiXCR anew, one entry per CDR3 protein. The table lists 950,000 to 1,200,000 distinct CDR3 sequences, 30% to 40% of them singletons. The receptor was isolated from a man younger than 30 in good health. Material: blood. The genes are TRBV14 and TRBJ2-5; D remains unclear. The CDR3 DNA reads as TGTGCCAGCGGATCACACCAAGAGACCCAGTACTTC. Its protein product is CASGSHQETQYF.